The 16 T cell receptor beta chains below all came from one sample that was sequenced in a study of early T cells in non-severe SARS-CoV-2 infection. TCRdb fed the 5' RACE reads into MiXCR, producing one record per CDR3 protein. The top ten clones hold more than 3% of a sample with tens of thousands of distinct CDR3 sequences, about 6% of them seen once. Sequencing was performed on whole blood, taken at baseline. Receptors were obtained from an adult who was a healthcare worker with PCR-confirmed SARS-CoV-2 infection or an uninfected control (not recorded which).

This clonotype was detected ten times or more. The gene calls are TRBV29-1 and TRBJ1-5; 8 positions match TRBD1. V shed 5 bases, J shed 6 bases, and the junction held 12 bases outside the gene matches. The germline gives CDR1 SQVTM, CDR2 ANQGSEA. The CDR3 covers 15 residues. DNA for the CDR3: TGCAGCGTTACTACTCCGACAGGGGAGGGTCAGCCCCAGCATTTT. It specifies CSVTTPTGEGQPQHF.

This clonotype was detected ten times or more. This chain links TRBV3-1 with TRBJ1-4; D not certain. The CDR3 runs 13 residues. V lost 0 bases to trimming and J lost 6 bases, with 5 bases between them. CDR1 is LGHDT, CDR2 YNNKEL, per germline (reference sequence). CDR3 loop: CASSQEIDEKLFF. CDR3 DNA: TGTGCCAGCAGCCAAGAGATAGATGAAAAACTGTTTTTT.

This clonotype was seen repeatedly, ten times or more. The CDR3 DNA is TGTGCCAGCAGTTTTTCAGGGGATAATGAAAAACTGTTTTTT. Protein sequence: CASSFSGDNEKLFF. The chain recombines TRBV28 with TRBJ1-4, with D perhaps matching TRBD1 (6 bases). Germline CDR1 reads MDHEN; CDR2 reads SYDVKM. This CDR3 contains 14 residues. Between the trimmed V and J ends, which lost 3 bases and 4 bases, there was a span of 9 bases.

This clonotype was picked up many times. V gene TRBV6-6 combines with J gene TRBJ1-2; 7 bases agree with TRBD1. This CDR3 spans 14 amino acids. The germline V gene has CDR1 MNHNY and CDR2 SVGAGI (reference sequence). After removal of 2 bases from V and 1 base from J, the junction contained 1 base not matched to a gene. CDR3 region: CASSYRDSNYGYTF. The CDR3 nucleotides are TGTGCCAGCAGTTACCGGGACAGTAACTATGGCTACACCTTC.

This clonotype was picked up many times. J is TRBJ1-1 and V is TRBV6-5; D is uncertain. This CDR3 has 14 residues. CDR1 is MNHEY, CDR2 SVGAGI, per germline. Trimming pared 0 bases from V and 0 bases from J, leaving 5 bases between. CDR3 protein: CASSYSTLNTEAFF. CDR3 coding DNA: TGTGCCAGCAGTTACTCGACCTTGAACACTGAAGCTTTCTTT.

In its sample, this clonotype was seen many times. The gene calls are TRBV9 and TRBJ2-7; D possibly matches TRBD1 or TRBD2 (11 bases each). Germline V gives CDR1 SGDLS, CDR2 YYNGEE. The CDR3 is 21 amino acids. The V end lost 6 bases, the J end lost 5 bases, and 39 bases lay between the germline ends. This chain's CDR3 is CASNLRTGGPKLAGEPDEQYF. CDR3 coding DNA: TGTGCCAGCAACCTCCGGACAGGGGGCCCAAAACTAGCGGGAGAACCGGACGAGCAGTACTTC.

To note about this clonotype: A read error may be the cause here, since a much bigger clone is one base away. The V and J genes are TRBV7-9 and TRBJ2-5; weak D call: TRBD2 (5 bases). The CDR3 sequence is 12 residues long. Germline lookup yields CDR1 SEHNR and CDR2 FQNEAQ (reference sequence). CDR3 protein: CASSFRGETRYF. The CDR3 nucleotides are TGTGCCAGCAGCTTCCGGGGAGAGACCCGGTACTTC. The complete variable domain, with remaining parts taken from reference TRBV7-9 and TRBJ2-5, reads DTGVSQNPRHKITKRGQNVTFRCDPISEHNRLYWYRQTLGQGPEFLTYFQNEAQLEKSRLLSDRFSAERPKGSFSTLEIQRTEQGDSAMYLCASSFRGETRYFGPGTRLLVL.

This chain links TRBV29-1 with TRBJ2-3; D might be TRBD2 (6 bases). This CDR3 is built from 15 residues. The germline CDR1 and CDR2 sequences are SQVTM and ANQGSEA. V lost 6 bases to trimming and J lost 1 base, with 17 bases between them. The chain's CDR3 is CSVQLAPSGTDTQYF. The CDR3 DNA sequence: TGCAGCGTACAACTAGCCCCTAGCGGCACAGATACGCAGTATTTT.

As concerns this clonotype: A much bigger clone sits one base away, suggesting this may be a read error. The chain joins TRBV6-6 to TRBJ1-1, with 9 bases fitting TRBD1. This CDR3 comprises 15 residues. Per the germline V gene, CDR1 is MNHNY and CDR2 is SVGAGI (reference sequence). CDR3 loop: CASSFGQGRNSEAFF. In DNA form, the CDR3 reads TGTGCCAGCAGTTTCGGACAGGGGAGGAACTCTGAAGCTTTCTTT.

This clonotype has a handful of counts. V gene TRBV7-2 combines with J gene TRBJ2-5, with 11 bases that match TRBD1. The germline CDR1 and CDR2 sequences are SGHTA and FQGNSA. J was trimmed by 5 bases and V by 3 bases; bases with no gene match: 11. The CDR3 runs 17 residues. The DNA of the CDR3 is TGTGCCAGCAGCTTTTTGCTGGGACAGGGGGGTAAGGAGACCCAGTACTTC. Its protein is CASSFLLGQGGKETQYF.

This chain uses TRBV28 with TRBJ1-2; no clear D. Germline V gene lookup returns CDR1 MDHEN and CDR2 SYDVKM. This CDR3 has 13 amino acids. The V end lost 7 bases, the J end lost 4 bases, and 13 bases lay between the germline ends. CDR3 amino acids: CASIRPGAYGYTF. For the CDR3, the DNA is TGTGCCAGCATAAGACCGGGTGCCTATGGCTACACCTTC.

This clonotype was counted many times. The genes are TRBV7-2 and TRBJ1-1; D gene unclear. Trimming took off 7 bases at V and 0 bases at J, with 9 bases between the two ends. The CDR3 sequence is 13 residues long. Germline V gene sequence: CDR1 SGHTA, CDR2 FQGNSA. The CDR3 DNA follows: TGTGCCAGCATGGAGACGCTGAACACTGAAGCTTTCTTT. This sequence encodes CASMETLNTEAFF.

For the CDR3, the DNA is TGTGCCAGCAATGGACAGGGGTCGACCGGGGAGCTGTTTTTT. Its translation: CASNGQGSTGELFF. The chain combines TRBV12-3 or TRBV12-4 with TRBJ2-2, with 9 nucleotides matching TRBD1. The CDR3 consists of 14 residues. The ends lost 7 bases at V and 5 bases at J; junction bases unmatched: 5.

The genes are TRBV12-3 or TRBV12-4 and TRBJ2-2; 8 nucleotides agree with TRBD1. The CDR3 has 19 residues. J gave up 2 bases and V 1 base, and 12 bases lay outside the gene matches. CDR3 in amino acids: CASSLGTGYFRLNTGELFF. DNA of the CDR3: TGTGCCAGCAGTTTAGGGACAGGGTATTTTCGACTAAACACCGGGGAGCTGTTTTTT.

This clonotype was observed at least ten times. The chain recombines TRBV18 with TRBJ2-3; a possible D gene is TRBD2 (5 bases). V was trimmed by 3 bases and J by 3 bases, leaving 16 bases between them. The CDR3 has 16 amino acids. CDR1 is KGHSH, CDR2 LQKENI, per germline. The CDR3 DNA sequence: TGTGCCAGCTCACCCAGCGGTTCTCGGAGTACAGATACGCAGTATTTT. It codes for CASSPSGSRSTDTQYF.

This clonotype was observed at least ten times. CDR3 amino acids: CASSALQDGSPLHF. The CDR3 DNA reads as TGTGCCAGCAGCGCACTACAGGACGGGTCACCCCTCCACTTT. V gene TRBV2 combines with J gene TRBJ1-6, with D possibly TRBD1 on 5 matching bases. Trimming shortened V by 6 bases and J by 10 bases, and 16 bases separated the two germline ends. CDR3 size: 14 residues. Germline V gene sequence: CDR1 SNHLY, CDR2 FYNNEI.